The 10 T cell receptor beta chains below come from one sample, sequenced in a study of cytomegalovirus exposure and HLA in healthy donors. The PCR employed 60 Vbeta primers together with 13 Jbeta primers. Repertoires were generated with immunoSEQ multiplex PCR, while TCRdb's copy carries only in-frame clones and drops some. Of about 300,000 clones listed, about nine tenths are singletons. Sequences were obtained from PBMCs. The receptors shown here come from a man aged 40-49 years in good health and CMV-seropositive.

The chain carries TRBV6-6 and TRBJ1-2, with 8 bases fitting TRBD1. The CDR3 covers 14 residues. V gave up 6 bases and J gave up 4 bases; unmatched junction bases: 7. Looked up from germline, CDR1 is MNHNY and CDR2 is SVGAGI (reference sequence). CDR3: CASRLTGDGYGYTF. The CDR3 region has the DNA TGTGCCAGCAGGCTGACAGGGGACGGCTATGGCTACACCTTC.

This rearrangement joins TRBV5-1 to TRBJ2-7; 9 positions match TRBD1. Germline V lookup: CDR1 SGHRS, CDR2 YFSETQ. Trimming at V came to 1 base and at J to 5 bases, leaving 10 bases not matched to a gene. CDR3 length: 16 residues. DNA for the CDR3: TGCGCCAGCAGCTTGACCTCGGGACAGGGTTTTAACGAGCAGTACTTC. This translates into CASSLTSGQGFNEQYF.

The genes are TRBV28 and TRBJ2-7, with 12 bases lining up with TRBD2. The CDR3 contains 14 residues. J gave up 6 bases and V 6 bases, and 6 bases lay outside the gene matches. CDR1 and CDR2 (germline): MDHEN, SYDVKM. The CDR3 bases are TGTGCCAGCAGCCGGACTAGCGGGATCTCCGAGCAGTACTTC. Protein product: CASSRTSGISEQYF. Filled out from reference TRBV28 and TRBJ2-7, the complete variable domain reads DVKVTQSSRYLVKRTGEKVFLECVQDMDHENMFWYRQDPGLGLRLIYFSYDVKMKEKGDIPEGYSVSREKKERFSLILESASTNQTSMYLCASSRTSGISEQYFGPGTRLTVT.

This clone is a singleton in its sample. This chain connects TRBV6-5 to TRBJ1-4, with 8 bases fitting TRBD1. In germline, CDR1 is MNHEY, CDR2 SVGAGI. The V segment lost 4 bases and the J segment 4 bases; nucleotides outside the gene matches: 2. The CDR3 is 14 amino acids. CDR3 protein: CASSSGGFNEKLFF. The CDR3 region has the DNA TGTGCCAGCAGTTCAGGGGGCTTTAATGAAAAACTGTTTTTT.

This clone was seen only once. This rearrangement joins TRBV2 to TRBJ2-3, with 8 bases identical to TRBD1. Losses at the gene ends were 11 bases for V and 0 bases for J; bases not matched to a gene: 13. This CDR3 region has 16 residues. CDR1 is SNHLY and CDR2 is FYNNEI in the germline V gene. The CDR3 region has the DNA TGTGCCTGCTGGCTGGGGACAGGCGGTAGCACAGATACGCAGTATTTT. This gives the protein CACWLGTGGSTDTQYF.

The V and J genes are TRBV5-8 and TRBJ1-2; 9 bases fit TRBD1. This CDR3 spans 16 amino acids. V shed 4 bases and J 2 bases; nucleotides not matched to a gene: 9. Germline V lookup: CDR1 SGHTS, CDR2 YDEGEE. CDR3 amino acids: CASSNGTGTGNYGYTF. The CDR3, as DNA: TGTGCCAGCAGCAACGGTACCGGGACAGGGAACTATGGCTACACCTTC.

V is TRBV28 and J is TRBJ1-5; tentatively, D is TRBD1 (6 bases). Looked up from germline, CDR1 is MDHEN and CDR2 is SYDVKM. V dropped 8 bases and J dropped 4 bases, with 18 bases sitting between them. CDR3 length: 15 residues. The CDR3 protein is CASQNGGALNQPQHF. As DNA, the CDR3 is TGTGCCAGCCAGAACGGGGGGGCCCTAAATCAGCCCCAGCATTTT.

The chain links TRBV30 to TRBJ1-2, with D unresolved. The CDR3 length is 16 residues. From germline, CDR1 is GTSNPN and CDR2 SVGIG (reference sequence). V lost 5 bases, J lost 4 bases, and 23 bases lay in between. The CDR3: CAWVSGPQVGGYGYTF. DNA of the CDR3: TGTGCCTGGGTCTCAGGCCCCCAGGTCGGTGGCTATGGCTACACCTTC. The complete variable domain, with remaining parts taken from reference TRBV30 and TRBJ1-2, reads SQTIHQWPATLVQPVGSPLSLECTVEGTSNPNLYWYRQAAGRGLQLLFYSVGIGQISSEVPQNLSASRPQDRQFILSSKKLLLSDSGFYLCAWVSGPQVGGYGYTFGSGTRLTVV.

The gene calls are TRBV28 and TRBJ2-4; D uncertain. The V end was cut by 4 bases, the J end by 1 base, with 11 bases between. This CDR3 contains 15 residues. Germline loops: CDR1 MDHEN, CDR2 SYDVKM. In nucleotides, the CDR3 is TGTGCCAGCAGTTCCCCGGGTTCGGCCAAAAACATTCAGTACTTC. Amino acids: CASSSPGSAKNIQYF.

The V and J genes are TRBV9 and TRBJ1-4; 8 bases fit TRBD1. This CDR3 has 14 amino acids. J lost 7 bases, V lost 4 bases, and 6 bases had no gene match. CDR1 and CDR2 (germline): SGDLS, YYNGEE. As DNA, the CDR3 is TGTGCCAGCAGCCCCCGACAGGGGAGTGAAAAACTGTTTTTT. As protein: CASSPRQGSEKLFF.